These 26 T cell receptor beta chains share one sample of origin, sequenced in a study of cytomegalovirus exposure and HLA in healthy donors. The PCR used 60 Vbeta and 13 Jbeta primers. Libraries were prepared by immunoSEQ multiplex PCR; TCRdb keeps only in-frame clonotypes and omits some of them. In the table there are roughly 130,000 clones, roughly 68% of which are singletons. The sample taken for sequencing was PBMCs. These receptors came from a woman aged 45 to 65 in good health and CMV-seropositive.

In nucleotides, the CDR3 is TGTGCCACCCAGAGACTAGCGGCCACAGATACGCAGTATTTT. Amino acids: CATQRLAATDTQYF. J is TRBJ2-3 and V is TRBV2, with 9 bases matching TRBD2. V was pared by 10 bases and J by 2 bases, with 7 bases of the junction left unmatched. This CDR3 contains 14 residues. Germline lookup yields CDR1 SNHLY and CDR2 FYNNEI.

J is TRBJ2-5 and V is TRBV6-6, with 7 bases aligning to TRBD2. This CDR3 contains 15 residues. Germline CDR1 is MNHNY and CDR2 is SVGAGI (reference sequence). V lost 6 bases to trimming and J lost 4 bases; unmatched junction nucleotides: 11. Here the CDR3 DNA reads TGTGCCAGCAGCTCCCTGGGCGGGGGTACAGAGACCCAGTACTTC. Translation: CASSSLGGGTETQYF.

With regard to this clone: The junction shows a germline mismatch at one end, possibly a read error. The chain recombines TRBV7-7 with TRBJ2-5, with TRBD1 matching 8 bases. The CDR3 is 17 amino acids. The germline CDR1 and CDR2 sequences are SSHAT and FNYEAQ (reference sequence). CDR3 bases: TGTGCTAGCAGTACAGGGGGTGACCGATTTAAGATGGTGACCCAGTACTTC. Its protein is CASSTGGDRFKMVTQYF.

This sequence joins TRBV7-9 and TRBJ2-2, with a weak D call TRBD2 (5 bases). This CDR3 is built from 15 residues. Germline CDR1 reads SEHNR; CDR2 reads FQNEAQ (reference sequence). V was clipped by 2 bases and J by 4 bases, with 11 bases between them. CDR3 in amino acids: CASSLRLGGTGELFF. The DNA for the CDR3 is TGTGCCAGCAGCTTAAGGCTAGGAGGCACCGGGGAGCTGTTTTTT.

The J gene is TRBJ1-5, the V gene TRBV30; a weak D match, TRBD1 (5 bases). Germline V CDR1 and CDR2: GTSNPN, SVGIG (reference sequence). The V end lost 5 bases, the J end lost 5 bases, and 19 bases lay between the germline ends. The CDR3 is 15 amino acids. CDR3 sequence reads: CAWGVAGWDDQPQHF. In DNA form, the CDR3 reads TGTGCCTGGGGGGTGGCAGGGTGGGATGATCAGCCCCAGCATTTT. The whole variable domain, filled in from reference TRBV30 and TRBJ1-5, reads SQTIHQWPATLVQPVGSPLSLECTVEGTSNPNLYWYRQAAGRGLQLLFYSVGIGQISSEVPQNLSASRPQDRQFILSSKKLLLSDSGFYLCAWGVAGWDDQPQHFGDGTRLSIL.

The rearrangement links TRBV7-2 to TRBJ2-5; D uncertain. Trimming shortened V by 5 bases and J by 7 bases, and 14 bases separated the two germline ends. This CDR3 has 13 residues. Germline V gene lookup returns CDR1 SGHTA and CDR2 FQGNSA. The CDR3 region has the DNA TGTGCCAGCAGCCTCGACTCCCTGCGGACCCAGTACTTC. Its protein is CASSLDSLRTQYF.

The genes are TRBV7-9 and TRBJ2-7; 12 nucleotides agree with TRBD2. Germline V gene lookup returns CDR1 SEHNR and CDR2 FQNEAQ (reference sequence). This CDR3 is 16 amino acids long. Unmatched junction bases numbered 3, after V lost 1 base and J lost 2 bases. Written as DNA, the CDR3 is TGTGCCAGCAGCTTAGGAAGACTAGCGGGAGCCTACGAGCAGTACTTC. It translates to CASSLGRLAGAYEQYF. Full variable domain (rest looked up from reference TRBV7-9 and TRBJ2-7): DTGVSQNPRHKITKRGQNVTFRCDPISEHNRLYWYRQTLGQGPEFLTYFQNEAQLEKSRLLSDRFSAERPKGSFSTLEIQRTEQGDSAMYLCASSLGRLAGAYEQYFGPGTRLTVT.

CDR3 protein: CASSWTGLYTGELFF. The DNA for the CDR3 is TGTGCCAGCAGTTGGACAGGTTTATACACCGGGGAGCTGTTTTTT. This chain connects TRBV2 to TRBJ2-2; TRBD1 matches at 7 bases. Germline V gives CDR1 SNHLY, CDR2 FYNNEI. The CDR3 is 15 residues long. With V trimmed by 5 bases and J by 3 bases, 6 bases remained unmatched.

This chain joins TRBV14 and TRBJ2-7; 7 bases match TRBD1. V lost 2 bases to trimming and J lost 2 bases; unmatched junction nucleotides: 3. Germline-derived CDR1 and CDR2 are SGHDN and FVKESK. The CDR3 length is 14 residues. CDR3 in DNA: TGTGCCAGCAGCCAATTCCAGGGGGCCTACGAGCAGTACTTC. It encodes CASSQFQGAYEQYF.

This clone was detected only once. Additional DNA sequences in this sample encode the identical CDR3. The V and J genes are TRBV7-9 and TRBJ2-3; the match to TRBD1 covers 9 bases. J gave up 4 bases and V 2 bases, and 1 base lay outside the gene matches. The CDR3 is 14 residues long. Germline loops: CDR1 SEHNR, CDR2 FQNEAQ (reference sequence). CDR3 sequence (DNA): TGTGCCAGCAGCTTAACAGGGGGCGCAGATACGCAGTATTTT. This sequence encodes CASSLTGGADTQYF.

CDR3 coding DNA: TGCGCCAGCAGCTTGAGACTTTCCTCCTACAATGAGCAGTTCTTC. It translates to CASSLRLSSYNEQFF. V is TRBV5-1 and J is TRBJ2-1; no definite D call. V lost 1 base and J lost 0, with 8 bases in between. Per germline, CDR1 SGHRS and CDR2 YFSETQ. The CDR3 loop spans 15 amino acids.

The chain uses TRBV5-4 and TRBJ2-5; no clear D gene. Germline V gene lookup returns CDR1 SGHNT and CDR2 YYREEE (reference sequence). V was shortened by 4 bases and J by 5 bases, with 9 bases between the two germline ends. The length of the CDR3 is 12 residues. DNA for the CDR3: TGTGCCAGCAGCGCCCCGCGGGAGACCCAGTACTTC. Translating it yields CASSAPRETQYF.

This clone appeared once. The CDR3 spells CASSVGVGPYEQYF. The CDR3 DNA reads TGTGCCAGCAGCGTAGGGGTGGGGCCCTACGAGCAGTACTTC. This sequence joins TRBV9 and TRBJ2-7; TRBD1 is a possible D gene (5 bases). The CDR3 has 14 residues. The V gene's germline CDR1 is SGDLS and CDR2 YYNGEE. Deletions cut 0 bases from V and 2 bases from J, with 9 bases between.

The chain joins TRBV18 to TRBJ2-7; unclear D gene. V was shortened by 2 bases and J by 1 base, with 9 bases between the two germline ends. The CDR3 length is 14 residues. Germline V gives CDR1 KGHSH, CDR2 LQKENI. CDR3: CASSPAPDSYEQYF. DNA for the CDR3: TGTGCCAGCTCACCAGCTCCAGATTCCTACGAGCAGTACTTC.

Only a few counts were recorded for this clone. The genes are TRBV5-6 and TRBJ1-1; tentative D call: TRBD1 (6 bases). The CDR3 consists of 14 residues. V dropped 2 bases and J dropped 5 bases, with 13 bases sitting between them. Per the germline V gene, CDR1 is SGHDT and CDR2 is YYEEEE. The CDR3 nucleotides read TGTGCCAGCAGCTTCGGGGGGCAGAGGACTGAAGCTTTCTTT. This codes for CASSFGGQRTEAFF.

The V and J genes are TRBV5-6 and TRBJ1-4, with 7 bases fitting TRBD1. The junction had 3 bases not matched to a gene; V was cut back by 4 bases and J by 3 bases. Germline loops: CDR1 SGHDT, CDR2 YYEEEE. The CDR3 has 14 amino acids. CDR3: CASSRGLANEKLFF. CDR3 nucleotides: TGTGCCAGCAGCAGGGGGCTGGCTAATGAAAAACTGTTTTTT.

V gene TRBV5-1 combines with J gene TRBJ2-3, with D uncertain. From germline, CDR1 is SGHRS and CDR2 YFSETQ. The CDR3 runs 12 residues. V was trimmed by 0 bases and J by 5 bases, leaving 4 bases between them. The CDR3 sequence: CASSLGGDTQYF. The DNA of the CDR3 is TGCGCCAGCAGCTTGGGAGGAGATACGCAGTATTTT.

The chain combines TRBV30 with TRBJ2-1; 8 positions match TRBD1. Losses at the gene ends were 1 base for V and 3 bases for J; bases not matched to a gene: 5. CDR1 is GTSNPN and CDR2 is SVGIG in the germline V gene (reference sequence). The CDR3 is 15 residues long. The CDR3 DNA reads TGTGCCTGGAGTGCAGGGGGCCAGGACTACAATGAGCAGTTCTTC. This codes for CAWSAGGQDYNEQFF.

In DNA, the CDR3 is TGTGCCTGCTACGGCGGGGGGCAGAACACCGGGGAGCTGTTTTTT. This translates into CACYGGGQNTGELFF. The chain recombines TRBV6-6 with TRBJ2-2, with 8 bases fitting TRBD2. Per germline, CDR1 MNHNY and CDR2 SVGAGI (reference sequence). V trimming: 11 bases; J trimming: 1 base; junction bases outside the gene matches: 9. The CDR3 has 15 amino acids.

The chain carries TRBV6-5 and TRBJ1-1; D might be TRBD1 (5 bases). V lost 7 bases, J lost 5 bases, and 11 bases lay in between. Per germline, CDR1 MNHEY and CDR2 SVGAGI. The CDR3 contains 12 residues. For the CDR3, the DNA is TGTGCCAGCAACCCGGAGGGGACTGAAGCTTTCTTT. As protein: CASNPEGTEAFF.

This clone was observed a few times. The rearrangement links TRBV5-1 to TRBJ2-3, with 7 bases aligning to TRBD1. Germline CDR1 reads SGHRS; CDR2 reads YFSETQ. The CDR3 has 15 residues. The V and J ends lost 4 bases and 0 bases, in that order; junction bases with no gene match: 5. Here the CDR3 reads CASSRQGFSTDTQYF. CDR3 DNA sequence: TGCGCCAGCAGCCGACAGGGTTTTAGCACAGATACGCAGTATTTT. The entire variable domain, with the rest obtained from reference TRBV5-1 and TRBJ2-3, is as follows: KAGVTQTPRYLIKTRGQQVTLSCSPISGHRSVSWYQQTPGQGLQFLFEYFSETQRNKGNFPGRFSGRQFSNSRSEMNVSTLELGDSALYLCASSRQGFSTDTQYFGPGTRLTVL.

This clone was picked up a small number of times. The chain couples TRBV2 to TRBJ1-2; D might be TRBD1 (5 bases). CDR3 size: 15 residues. Trimming cost V 2 bases and J 1 base, with 11 bases left between them. Germline V gene lookup returns CDR1 SNHLY and CDR2 FYNNEI. The CDR3 is CASSEIRGINYGYTF. CDR3 nucleotide sequence: TGTGCCAGCAGTGAAATTAGGGGCATTAACTATGGCTACACCTTC.

The chain couples TRBV5-5 to TRBJ1-1, with D unresolved. CDR1 SGHKS and CDR2 YYEKEE come from the germline V gene (reference sequence). Trimming cost V 5 bases and J 6 bases, with 20 bases left between them. CDR3 size: 15 residues. CDR3 protein: CASSTVVGRMAEAFF. The CDR3 region has the DNA TGTGCCAGCAGTACGGTCGTCGGGAGGATGGCTGAAGCTTTCTTT.

The rearrangement links TRBV18 to TRBJ2-5; tentatively, D is TRBD2 (7 bases). The CDR3 length is 15 residues. Looked up from germline, CDR1 is KGHSH and CDR2 is LQKENI. Trimming pared 3 bases from V and 0 bases from J, leaving 11 bases between. CDR3 sequence reads: CASSPGGGHQETQYF. CDR3 in DNA: TGTGCCAGCTCACCGGGAGGGGGTCACCAAGAGACCCAGTACTTC.

This clone has more than one count but fewer than ten. The V gene is TRBV30, the J gene TRBJ1-3, with 7 bases lining up with TRBD1. Germline V gene lookup returns CDR1 GTSNPN and CDR2 SVGIG (reference sequence). The CDR3 totals 15 residues. The trim removed 2 bases at V and 4 bases at J, leaving 8 bases unmatched. The DNA of the CDR3 is TGTGCCTGGAGTCTATCTACAGGGGTAGGAAACACCATATATTTT. This sequence encodes CAWSLSTGVGNTIYF.

The chain has TRBV30 and TRBJ1-2; TRBD1 agrees at 9 bases. V was clipped by 2 bases and J by 7 bases; unmatched bases: 8. Germline V gives CDR1 GTSNPN, CDR2 SVGIG (reference sequence). The CDR3 is made up of 14 amino acids. CDR3 nucleotides: TGTGCCTGGAGTATGGGACAGGGAGGGGTTGGCTACACCTTC. It yields the protein CAWSMGQGGVGYTF.